One sample yielded the 28 T cell receptor beta chains listed below, sequenced in a study of glioma-infiltrating T cells after dendritic cell vaccination. Profiling relied on immunoSEQ multiplex PCR, and the TCRdb table lists in-frame clones only, not all of them. The table lists 95,000 or so clones, under 90% of them singletons. Sequencing used blood, obtained before dendritic cell vaccination. Receptors were obtained from a human donor with glioblastoma.

This clone was detected once. The rearrangement joins TRBV6-5 to TRBJ2-7, with 13 bases matching TRBD2. This CDR3 is 16 amino acids long. From germline, CDR1 is MNHEY and CDR2 SVGAGI. Trimming at V came to 0 bases and at J to 2 bases, leaving 1 base not matched to a gene. In DNA form, the CDR3 reads TGTGCCAGCAGTTACTCTGGACTAGCGGGAGCCTACGAGCAGTACTTC. Its protein product is CASSYSGLAGAYEQYF.

V gene TRBV10-2 combines with J gene TRBJ2-7; D ambiguous. Deletions cut 8 bases from V and 6 bases from J, with 20 bases between. The germline CDR1 and CDR2 sequences are WSHSY and SAAADI. This CDR3 is built from 14 residues. The CDR3 sequence: CASGLPEIPLEQYF. The CDR3 coding sequence is TGCGCCAGCGGGCTCCCAGAAATCCCTCTCGAGCAGTACTTC.

This clone was recorded once. The chain employs TRBV6-1 and TRBJ2-5; perhaps TRBD2 as D (6 bases). Germline V CDR1 and CDR2: MNHNS, SASEGT. Trimming removed 6 bases at V and 5 bases at J, with 19 bases between. CDR3 size: 15 residues. The CDR3 nucleotides read TGTGCCAGCAGGGCCGCGGGGCGGGGTGTGGAGACCCAGTACTTC. It translates to CASRAAGRGVETQYF.

The V call is TRBV18, the J call TRBJ2-1, with D possibly being TRBD2 (6 bases). This CDR3 spans 14 amino acids. Trimming cost V 0 bases and J 7 bases, with 10 bases left between them. CDR1 and CDR2 from the germline V gene are KGHSH and LQKENI. This CDR3 is CASSPPTLANEQFF. The DNA for the CDR3 is TGTGCCAGCTCACCACCAACGCTAGCGAATGAGCAGTTCTTC.

The chain combines TRBV5-1 with TRBJ1-2; 8 nucleotides align to TRBD1. Trimming took 0 bases from V and 6 from J; bases not matched to a gene: 4. The CDR3 is 14 residues long. CDR1 is SGHRS, CDR2 YFSETQ, per germline. CDR3 amino acids: CASSLDGTGDGYTF. The CDR3 DNA follows: TGCGCCAGCAGCTTGGACGGGACAGGAGATGGCTACACCTTC.

This clone turned up a few times. The V call is TRBV13, the J call TRBJ2-7, with D perhaps matching TRBD1 (6 bases). Germline CDR1 PRHDT, CDR2 FYEKMQ (reference sequence). There are 14 residues in the CDR3. The V end lost 6 bases, the J end lost 0 bases, and 12 bases lay between the germline ends. Here the CDR3 DNA reads TGTGCCAGCAGTTATAACAGGGTCTCCTACGAGCAGTACTTC. It is translated as CASSYNRVSYEQYF.

The chain is built from TRBV5-1 and TRBJ2-3; TRBD2 agrees at 10 bases. J was trimmed by 8 bases and V by 2 bases; bases with no gene match: 11. This CDR3 has 16 amino acids. The germline V gene encodes CDR1 SGHRS and CDR2 YFSETQ. The CDR3 here is CASSLPVAGGVGTQYF. The CDR3 DNA is TGCGCCAGCAGCTTACCGGTAGCGGGAGGAGTAGGTACGCAGTATTTT. The full variable domain, in which reference TRBV5-1 and TRBJ2-3 provide the parts outside the CDR3, is KAGVTQTPRYLIKTRGQQVTLSCSPISGHRSVSWYQQTPGQGLQFLFEYFSETQRNKGNFPGRFSGRQFSNSRSEMNVSTLELGDSALYLCASSLPVAGGVGTQYFGPGTRLTVL.

The chain's CDR3 is CASSEFTDAPGKLFF. CDR3 DNA sequence: TGTGCCAGCAGTGAATTCACAGATGCACCGGGGAAGCTGTTTTTT. The rearrangement joins TRBV25-1 to TRBJ2-2, with a weak D call TRBD2 (5 bases). This CDR3 region has 15 residues. V was pared by 1 base and J by 12 bases, with 18 bases between. Germline assignment: CDR1 MGHDK and CDR2 SYGVNS.

At least ten counts were recorded for this clone. The chain couples TRBV19 to TRBJ1-3; D uncertain. V was cut by 6 bases and J by 0 bases, with 6 bases left in between. Per germline, CDR1 LNHDA and CDR2 SQIVND (reference sequence). The CDR3 has 13 residues. The CDR3 protein is CASRESSGNTIYF. The CDR3 DNA follows: TGTGCCAGTAGAGAGAGCTCTGGAAACACCATATATTTT.

This sequence joins TRBV29-1 and TRBJ2-1; 10 nucleotides match TRBD1. With 4 bases clipped from V and 7 bases from J, the junction kept 7 bases outside the gene matches. The CDR3 has 14 amino acids. Germline lookup yields CDR1 SQVTM and CDR2 ANQGSEA. The CDR3 loop is CSVVRDRGYNEQFF. For the CDR3, the DNA is TGCAGCGTTGTCCGGGACAGGGGCTATAATGAGCAGTTCTTC.

The chain employs TRBV7-2 and TRBJ1-2, with D uncertain. Germline values: CDR1 SGHTA, CDR2 FQGNSA. The CDR3 totals 14 residues. Trimming left V 1 base short and J 3 bases short, with 9 bases between. Written as DNA, the CDR3 is TGTGCCAGCAGCTTAGACCAGGTTTACTATGGCTACACCTTC. Amino acids: CASSLDQVYYGYTF.

The chain links TRBV4-1 to TRBJ2-7; the D gene is possibly TRBD2 (6 bases). With 5 bases removed from V and 3 bases from J, the gap between germline ends came to 14 bases. Germline V gene sequence: CDR1 MGHRA, CDR2 YSYEKL. The CDR3 totals 14 residues. The CDR3 region is CASSSGDLGYEQYF. The DNA for the CDR3 is TGCGCCAGCAGCTCGGGGGACCTAGGCTACGAGCAGTACTTC.

This clone was observed a single time. The CDR3 bases are TGTGCCAGCAGCCGTGGAGGGGGCGACTATGGCTACACCTTC. Its translation is CASSRGGGDYGYTF. The chain has TRBV4-2 and TRBJ1-2, with 7 bases fitting TRBD1. With 4 bases clipped from V and 3 bases from J, the junction kept 5 bases outside the gene matches. The CDR3 is 14 amino acids. Germline CDR1 is LGHNA and CDR2 is YNFKEQ.

The J gene is TRBJ1-4, the V gene TRBV4-1, with D possibly being TRBD1 (5 bases). The CDR3 has 17 residues. Per the germline V gene, CDR1 is MGHRA and CDR2 is YSYEKL. With 3 bases removed from V and 6 bases from J, the gap between germline ends came to 20 bases. The CDR3, as DNA: TGCGCCAGCAGCCAGGTCCTGGGGGGTCGGTTCTATGAAAAACTGTTTTTT. It yields the protein CASSQVLGGRFYEKLFF.

The chain has TRBV7-9 and TRBJ1-1; D gene uncertain. CDR3 length: 13 amino acids. The V gene's germline CDR1 is SEHNR and CDR2 FQNEAQ (reference sequence). V was clipped by 7 bases and J by 0 bases, with 9 bases between them. This chain's CDR3 is CASIGEMNTEAFF. CDR3 DNA: TGTGCCAGCATCGGAGAGATGAACACTGAAGCTTTCTTT.

The chain combines TRBV19 with TRBJ1-5; D gene ambiguous. Germline assignment: CDR1 LNHDA and CDR2 SQIVND (reference sequence). The V end was cut by 3 bases, the J end by 6 bases, with 12 bases between. The CDR3 extends over 14 amino acids. The chain's CDR3 is CASSMPEVFQPQHF. The CDR3 nucleotides are TGTGCCAGTAGTATGCCTGAGGTATTTCAGCCCCAGCATTTT.

This clone has just one count. J is TRBJ1-5 and V is TRBV7-9; perhaps TRBD1 as D (6 bases). Trimming cost V 5 bases and J 7 bases, with 18 bases left between them. This CDR3 contains 15 residues. Germline V gives CDR1 SEHNR, CDR2 FQNEAQ (reference sequence). CDR3 nucleotide sequence: TGTGCCAGCAGCGAGATGGCAGGGGCGGTACAGCCCCAGCATTTT. Translating gives CASSEMAGAVQPQHF.

This clone was seen a single time. CDR3 in DNA: TGTGCCAGCAGAGAACTCACTGAAGCTTTCTTT. Its protein is CASRELTEAFF. The V and J genes are TRBV2 and TRBJ1-1; no reliable D call. The germline CDR1 and CDR2 sequences are SNHLY and FYNNEI. The V end lost 6 bases, the J end lost 4 bases, and 6 bases lay between the germline ends. This CDR3 comprises 11 residues.

The chain recombines TRBV2 with TRBJ2-7; 10 bases match TRBD2. The CDR3 is 15 residues long. The trim removed 1 base at V and 3 bases at J, leaving 3 bases unmatched. CDR1 and CDR2 (germline): SNHLY, FYNNEI. In DNA, the CDR3 is TGTGCCAGCAGTGAAGAAGGACTAGCGGTCTACGAGCAGTACTTC. Residues: CASSEEGLAVYEQYF.

This chain uses TRBV5-1 with TRBJ2-1, with 9 bases identical to TRBD1. CDR1 and CDR2 (germline): SGHRS, YFSETQ. The CDR3 has 15 amino acids. V shed 0 bases, J shed 4 bases, and the junction held 2 bases outside the gene matches. CDR3 sequence reads: CASSLGTGVYNEQFF. DNA for the CDR3: TGCGCCAGCAGCTTGGGGACAGGGGTTTACAATGAGCAGTTCTTC. The variable domain in full, completed from reference TRBV5-1 and TRBJ2-1, reads KAGVTQTPRYLIKTRGQQVTLSCSPISGHRSVSWYQQTPGQGLQFLFEYFSETQRNKGNFPGRFSGRQFSNSRSEMNVSTLELGDSALYLCASSLGTGVYNEQFFGPGTRLTVL.

The chain combines TRBV10-3 with TRBJ2-3; unclear D gene. This CDR3 region has 11 residues. The V gene's germline CDR1 is ENHRY and CDR2 SYGVKD. V shed 10 bases and J shed 0 bases, with 5 bases lying between them. For the CDR3, the DNA is TGTGCCAGCCGGAGCACAGATACGCAGTATTTT. Translated, it gives CASRSTDTQYF.

The CDR3 protein is CATRGVWGEQFF. CDR3 bases: TGTGCCACCCGGGGGGTCTGGGGTGAGCAGTTCTTC. The V and J genes are TRBV6-4 and TRBJ2-1; 7 bases match TRBD2. The CDR3 is 12 amino acids. Unmatched junction bases numbered 9, after V lost 10 bases and J lost 9 bases. From germline, CDR1 is MRHNA and CDR2 SNTAGT.

The V and J genes are TRBV7-6 and TRBJ2-2; D might be TRBD2 (6 bases). Germline-derived CDR1 and CDR2 are SGHVS and FNYEAQ. This CDR3 contains 16 residues. Trimming removed 2 bases from V and 1 base from J, with 11 bases in between. Here the CDR3 DNA reads TGTGCCAGCAGCTTAAGACTAGTAGGGAACACCGGGGAGCTGTTTTTT. This encodes CASSLRLVGNTGELFF. The full variable domain, rest sourced from reference TRBV7-6 and TRBJ2-2, is GAGVSQSPRYKVTKRGQDVALRCDPISGHVSLYWYRQALGQGPEFLTYFNYEAQQDKSGLPNDRFSAERPEGSISTLTIQRTEQRDSAMYRCASSLRLVGNTGELFFGEGSRLTVL.

V usage is TRBV4-3 and J usage is TRBJ2-7; 7 nucleotides line up with TRBD1. The J segment lost 2 bases and the V segment lost 1 base, leaving 5 bases of the junction unmatched. Germline-derived CDR1 and CDR2 are LGHNA and YSLEER. The CDR3 runs 15 residues. DNA for the CDR3: TGCGCCAGCAGCCAAGGACAGGGAGCAACCTACGAGCAGTACTTC. Protein product: CASSQGQGATYEQYF.

V gene TRBV7-6 combines with J gene TRBJ2-1; 7 bases match TRBD2. The CDR3 is made up of 16 amino acids. V was clipped by 4 bases and J by 2 bases; unmatched bases: 8. Germline V gene data show CDR1 as SGHVS and CDR2 as FNYEAQ. CDR3 nucleotides: TGTGCCAGCAGCTCTTGGCTAGCGGAACCCTACAATGAGCAGTTCTTC. As protein: CASSSWLAEPYNEQFF. The entire variable domain, with the rest obtained from reference TRBV7-6 and TRBJ2-1, is as follows: GAGVSQSPRYKVTKRGQDVALRCDPISGHVSLYWYRQALGQGPEFLTYFNYEAQQDKSGLPNDRFSAERPEGSISTLTIQRTEQRDSAMYRCASSSWLAEPYNEQFFGPGTRLTVL.

V usage is TRBV28 and J usage is TRBJ1-1, with a possible D match to TRBD1 (5 bases). Germline-derived CDR1 and CDR2 are MDHEN and SYDVKM. V shed 7 bases and J shed 3 bases, with 18 bases lying between them. The CDR3 length is 15 residues. This chain's CDR3 is CASIPIGKGDTEAFF. The CDR3 nucleotides are TGTGCCAGCATCCCAATCGGTAAAGGGGACACTGAAGCTTTCTTT.

The chain couples TRBV6-5 to TRBJ2-7, with TRBD2 matching 11 bases. Germline-derived CDR1 and CDR2 are MNHEY and SVGAGI. The V segment lost 2 bases and the J segment 1 base; nucleotides outside the gene matches: 1. The CDR3 length is 15 residues. CDR3 in amino acids: CASSYGTSGSYEQYF. The DNA of the CDR3 is TGTGCCAGCAGTTACGGGACTAGCGGATCCTACGAGCAGTACTTC.

The rearrangement links TRBV29-1 to TRBJ2-7; no clear D. Deletions cut 7 bases from V and 3 bases from J, with 13 bases between. The CDR3 length is 12 residues. Germline V CDR1 and CDR2: SQVTM, ANQGSEA. The CDR3 region is CSGRSTLYEQYF. In DNA form, the CDR3 reads TGCAGCGGGCGGAGTACCCTCTACGAGCAGTACTTC.